A selection of T cell receptor beta chains follows, all from one sample in a study of blood T cell repertoires in COVID-19. TCRdb's copy holds only in-frame clones and misses some; the assay was immunoSEQ multiplex PCR. This repertoire shows more than 60,000 clones, approximately 86% found once; its top ten account for approximately 5.8%. Specimen: peripheral blood. Every receptor here comes from an elderly man with COVID-19, enrolled during active disease. CDR3s include the opening cysteine and the closing phenylalanine or tryptophan. Each record gives: clone size, D gene, V gene, J gene, CDR3 DNA, CDR3 protein. D genes are given only for firm matches. The size field is filled for only some rows; it gives once, few, many or a size class.

.	.	TRBV5-1	TRBJ1-3	TGCGCCAGCAGCAAGGAGGTGTTCACCACCATATATTTT	CASSKEVFTTIYF
.	TRBD1	TRBV28	TRBJ1-2	TGTGCCAGCACCTCAGTCCCGGGACAGGGTTTTTGGAGCTATGGCTACACCTTC	CASTSVPGQGFWSYGYTF
.	.	TRBV6-5	TRBJ1-2	TGTGCCAGCAGTCAGGGGCACTATGGCTACACCTTC	CASSQGHYGYTF
.	TRBD1	TRBV3-1/TRBV3-2	TRBJ2-2	TGTGCCAGCAGCCGAGGGACAGGGGGCCTAGGCGGGGAGCTGTTTTTT	CASSRGTGGLGGELFF
.	.	TRBV3-1/TRBV3-2	TRBJ2-3	TGTGCCAGCAGCCAAGGCCCGGGACTTCGTCAGTATTTT	CASSQGPGLRQYF
.	.	TRBV7-3	TRBJ1-6	TGTGCCAGCAGCTTAACCGGGACACCGGATTCACCCCTCCACTTT	CASSLTGTPDSPLHF
.	TRBD1	TRBV18	TRBJ1-6	TGTGCCAGCTCACCTTCCGACAGGGTAGTTAAGGCCCTCCACTTT	CASSPSDRVVKALHF
.	.	TRBV3-1/TRBV3-2	TRBJ1-5	TGTGCCAGCAGCCAAGATAGGAGAGAGCCCCAGCATTTT	CASSQDRREPQHF
.	TRBD1	TRBV7-3	TRBJ1-6	TGTGCCAGCAGCCCCACAGGGGGAAATTCACCCCTCCACTTT	CASSPTGGNSPLHF
.	.	TRBV12-3/TRBV12-4	TRBJ1-4	TGTGCCAGCAGTTTAGGGGGAGGGAAACTGTTTTTT	CASSLGGGKLFF
.	TRBD1	TRBV5-4	TRBJ2-7	TGTGCCAGCAGCTTAGGCTGGGGACAGGGTTTTCAAGAGCAGTACTTC	CASSLGWGQGFQEQYF
.	.	TRBV4-3	TRBJ2-3	TGCGCCAGCAGCCAAGGGGCCACGGCGAGCACAGATACGCAGTATTTT	CASSQGATASTDTQYF
.	TRBD1	TRBV5-1	TRBJ1-2	TGCGCCAGCAGACCGGACAGGGCCTATGGCTACACCTTC	CASRPDRAYGYTF
.	.	TRBV9	TRBJ2-2	TGTGCCAGCAGCGCGTTGAACACCGGGGAGCTGTTTTTT	CASSALNTGELFF
.	.	TRBV15	TRBJ1-2	TGTGCCACCAGCAGAGATTTCGACAGGCCGGGGGGCTACACCTTC	CATSRDFDRPGGYTF
.	.	TRBV6-1	TRBJ2-7	TGTGCCAGCAGTGAGGCGGGTCTTCCGAGCTCCTACGAGCAGTACTTC	CASSEAGLPSSYEQYF
.	.	TRBV6-5	TRBJ2-5	TGTACCAGCAGTTCGGGGTATAGAGAGACCCAGTACTTC	CTSSSGYRETQYF
.	TRBD2	TRBV25-1	TRBJ2-3	TGTGCCAGCAGCGGACTAGCGGGGGGGCAGAAGGGCCCAGATACGCAGTATTTT	CASSGLAGGQKGPDTQYF
.	.	TRBV5-1	TRBJ1-1	TGCGCCAGCAGCCCAACCGGGGGGCCCTCTGAAGCTTTCTTT	CASSPTGGPSEAFF
few	.	TRBV6-1	TRBJ1-3	TGTGCCAGCAGTGAAGCGCGGGGTTACTCTGGAAACACCATATATTTT	CASSEARGYSGNTIYF
.	TRBD1	TRBV6-6	TRBJ1-4	TGTGCCAGCAGTTACGGACAGGGAGAAAAACTGTTTTTT	CASSYGQGEKLFF
.	TRBD1	TRBV15	TRBJ1-1	TGTGCCACCAGCAGTGGTAACAGGGGCAACACTGAAGCTTTCTTT	CATSSGNRGNTEAFF
.	.	TRBV7-2	TRBJ1-2	TGTGCCAGCAGCTCCGGGACACTAAACTATGGCTACACCTTC	CASSSGTLNYGYTF
once	TRBD2	TRBV5-6	TRBJ2-1	TGTGCCAGCAGCACTAGCGGGGGGGCCCTTGAGCAGTTCTTC	CASSTSGGALEQFF
.	.	TRBV2	TRBJ1-1	TGTGCCAGCATCACCGGGACACAGAACACTGAAGCTTTCTTT	CASITGTQNTEAFF
.	TRBD2	TRBV7-2	TRBJ2-1	TGTGCCAGCAGCTTAGGGGGACTAGCGGGGTTGGATGAGCAGTTCTTC	CASSLGGLAGLDEQFF
.	.	TRBV6-5	TRBJ1-4	TGTGCCAGCAGCGAGGAGGGAGAAAAACTGTTTTTT	CASSEEGEKLFF
.	TRBD1	TRBV6-5	TRBJ1-1	TGTGCCAGCAGTTACCTCCAGGGGGCTGAAGCTTTCTTT	CASSYLQGAEAFF
.	.	TRBV7-3	TRBJ2-3	TGTGCCAGCAGCCTCAGCGGGTCAGATACGCAGTATTTT	CASSLSGSDTQYF
.	.	TRBV5-8	TRBJ2-7	TGTGCCAGCAGCGCCTACTACGAGCAGTACTTC	CASSAYYEQYF
.	TRBD1	TRBV3-1/TRBV3-2	TRBJ1-5	TGTGCCAGCAGCCCTCAGGGGGGATTTCAGCCCCAGCATTTT	CASSPQGGFQPQHF
.	TRBD1	TRBV2	TRBJ1-3	TGTGCCAGCAGTGAGGACAGGAGGGCTACTGGAAACACCATATATTTT	CASSEDRRATGNTIYF
.	.	TRBV28	TRBJ1-5	TGTGCCAGCAGTTTATCGGGTTATAGCAATCAGCCCCAGCATTTT	CASSLSGYSNQPQHF
.	TRBD1	TRBV7-3	TRBJ2-5	TGTGCCAGCAGCCCAAGTCGTCAGGGGGCGGGAGAGACCCAGTACTTC	CASSPSRQGAGETQYF
.	.	TRBV9	TRBJ1-6	TGTGCCAGCAGCGTAACCGGGACACCAAATAATTCACCCCTCCACTTT	CASSVTGTPNNSPLHF
.	TRBD1	TRBV4-1	TRBJ2-2	TGCGCCAGCAGCCACCACGACAGGGGGCGCGGCGGGGAGCTGTTTTTT	CASSHHDRGRGGELFF
.	.	TRBV18	TRBJ1-1	TGTGCCAGCTCACTCTTACAGGGTACGGACACTGAAGCTTTCTTT	CASSLLQGTDTEAFF
.	.	TRBV5-1	TRBJ2-2	TGCGCCAGCATCGTAAGCCCAGGGAACACCGGGGAGCTGTTTTTT	CASIVSPGNTGELFF
.	.	TRBV5-1	TRBJ2-3	TGCGCCAGCAGCTTGGGGCAGGTAGTCACAGATACGCAGTATTTT	CASSLGQVVTDTQYF
.	TRBD2	TRBV4-1	TRBJ2-7	TGCGCCAGCAGCCAAGTGGGTAGCGGGGGGTCCTACGAGCAGTACTTC	CASSQVGSGGSYEQYF
.	.	TRBV2	TRBJ1-2	TGTGCCAGCAGTGAGCGGGACTATGGCTACACCTTC	CASSERDYGYTF
.	TRBD1	TRBV5-4	TRBJ2-5	TGTGCCAGCAGCTACCGACAGGGCGGTGAGACCCAGTACTTC	CASSYRQGGETQYF
.	.	TRBV3-1/TRBV3-2	TRBJ2-7	TGTGCCAGCAGGTCGTCGGGCTACGAGCAGTACTTC	CASRSSGYEQYF